The clone carrying this T cell receptor (beta chain) is a singleton in its sample. Trimming removed 3 bases from V and 3 bases from J; junction bases left unmatched: 10. The CDR3 is made up of 17 amino acids. Germline CDR1 and CDR2: LNHDA and SQIVND (reference sequence). These data belong to a study of blood T cell repertoires in COVID-19. The wider study: Spain, Italy and the United States supplied samples that represented acute and convalescent COVID-19. Sources were T cells, B-cell-depleted T cells, or PBMCs; the material itself was cDNA or gDNA.

As processed by the authors: Nucleated cell counts were estimated from reference gene primer amplification. The method was immunoSEQ multiplex PCR; TCRdb's version includes in-frame clones alone and lacks a portion of them. The D gene and trimming were derived from the DNA, and the V and J assignments and clone size from that table. The repertoire has around 250,000 clones, 86% of them found once; the top ten carry under 3.5%. The chain is built from TRBV19 and TRBJ1-3, with 8 bases matching TRBD1. The sample taken for sequencing was peripheral blood. This clonotype originated in a woman aged 25 to 39 with active or convalescent COVID-19. CDR3 DNA: TGTGCCAGTAGTATGAGAGAGGTGGACAGGGTTGGAAACACCATATATTTT. Amino acids: CASSMREVDRVGNTIYF.